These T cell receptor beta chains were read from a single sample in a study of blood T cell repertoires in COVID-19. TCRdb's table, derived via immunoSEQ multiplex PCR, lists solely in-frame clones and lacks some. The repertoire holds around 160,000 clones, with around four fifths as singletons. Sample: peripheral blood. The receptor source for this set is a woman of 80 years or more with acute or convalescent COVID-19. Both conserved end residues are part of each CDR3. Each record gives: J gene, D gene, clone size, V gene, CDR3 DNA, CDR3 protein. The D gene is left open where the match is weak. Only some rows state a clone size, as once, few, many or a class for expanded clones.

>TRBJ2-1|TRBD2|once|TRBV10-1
TGCGCCAGCAGTGAGTTCCCCTATAGCGGGCAAAGCTCCTACAATGAGCAGTTCTTC
CASSEFPYSGQSSYNEQFF
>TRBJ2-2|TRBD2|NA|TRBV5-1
TGCGCCAGCAGCGGGATAGCGGGAGGGACCGGGGAGCTGTTTTTT
CASSGIAGGTGELFF
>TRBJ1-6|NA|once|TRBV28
TGTGCCAGCAGTAGGTCGGGGTTTTCACCCCTCCACTTT
CASSRSGFSPLHF
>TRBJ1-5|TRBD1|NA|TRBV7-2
TGTGCCAGCAGCTATCAGGGGGCAAATCAGCCCCAGCATTTT
CASSYQGANQPQHF
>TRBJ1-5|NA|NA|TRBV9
TGTGCCAGCAGCGTAGATCCAGGGGCTTTTCAGCCCCAGCATTTT
CASSVDPGAFQPQHF
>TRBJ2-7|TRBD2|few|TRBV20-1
TGCAGTGCTAGTGGAAGCGGGAATAACGAGCAGTACTTC
CSASGSGNNEQYF
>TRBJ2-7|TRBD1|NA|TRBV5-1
TGCGCCAGCAGAAAAGGGGACAGCGGCTCCTACGAGCAGTACTTC
CASRKGDSGSYEQYF
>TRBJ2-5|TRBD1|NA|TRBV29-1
TGCAGCGTCGAGGGACAGGGGGCTCGGACCCAGTACTTC
CSVEGQGARTQYF
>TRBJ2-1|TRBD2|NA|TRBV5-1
TGCGCCAGCAGCTTGCATCCGGCTAGCGGGAGGGGTAATGAGCAGTTCTTC
CASSLHPASGRGNEQFF
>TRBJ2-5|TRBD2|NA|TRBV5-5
TGTGCCAGCAGCTTGTCTCCTAGCGGGCAAGAGACCCAGTACTTC
CASSLSPSGQETQYF
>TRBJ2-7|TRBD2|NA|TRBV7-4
TGTGCCAGCAGCCCCCAAGGGCGGGGGGGCCACGAGCAGTACTTC
CASSPQGRGGHEQYF
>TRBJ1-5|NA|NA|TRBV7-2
TGTGCCAGCAGCTTAACCGGTAGCAATCAGCCCCAGCATTTT
CASSLTGSNQPQHF
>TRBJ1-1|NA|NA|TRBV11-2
TGTGCCAGCAGCTTAGAAGGGGACACTGAAGCTTTCTTT
CASSLEGDTEAFF
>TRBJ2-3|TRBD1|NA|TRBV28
TGTGCCAGCAGTTTACCAACCGGGACAGAGCAGTATTTT
CASSLPTGTEQYF
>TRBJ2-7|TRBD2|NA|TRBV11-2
TGTGCCAGCAGCTTACCGACCGGGAGGCATGAGGTGGGCTCCTACGAGCAGTACTTC
CASSLPTGRHEVGSYEQYF
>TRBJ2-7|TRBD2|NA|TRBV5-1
TGCGCCAGCAGCTTGCAACTAGCGGGAGGGCGGTCCGAGCAGTACTTC
CASSLQLAGGRSEQYF
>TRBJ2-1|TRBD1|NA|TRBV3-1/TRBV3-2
TGTGCCAGCAGCCAAGGGACAGGTTACAATGAGCAGTTCTTC
CASSQGTGYNEQFF
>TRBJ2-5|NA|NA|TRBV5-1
TGCGCCAGCAGCATCGGCGGGGAGACCCAGTACTTC
CASSIGGETQYF
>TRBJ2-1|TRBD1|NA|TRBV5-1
TGCGCCAGCAGCTCCAGGACAGGGGGACGGGATGAGCAGTTCTTC
CASSSRTGGRDEQFF
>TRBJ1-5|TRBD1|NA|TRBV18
TGTGCCAGCTCACCTGGACAGGCCTATAATCAGCCCCAGCATTTT
CASSPGQAYNQPQHF
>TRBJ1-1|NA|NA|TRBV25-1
TGTGCCAGCAGTGGCGCTTATGGCACTGAAGCTTTCTTT
CASSGAYGTEAFF
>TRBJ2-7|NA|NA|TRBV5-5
TGTGCCAGCAGGCGGGCGTCCGACTACGAGCAGTACTTC
CASRRASDYEQYF
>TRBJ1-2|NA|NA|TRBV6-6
TGTGCCAGCAGTTACTCGACATTTATCGATAACTATGGCTACACCTTC
CASSYSTFIDNYGYTF
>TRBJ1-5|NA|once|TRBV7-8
TGTGCCAGCAGCTTAGAGCAGGGTTGGTCTCAGCCCCAGCATTTT
CASSLEQGWSQPQHF
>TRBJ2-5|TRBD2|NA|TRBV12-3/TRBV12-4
TGTGCCAGCAACCGGGGGGTGCAAGAGACCCAGTACTTC
CASNRGVQETQYF
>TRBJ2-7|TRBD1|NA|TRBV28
TGTGCCAGCAGGAATACGGGACAGTCCTACGAGCAGTACTTC
CASRNTGQSYEQYF
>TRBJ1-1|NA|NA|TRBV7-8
TGTGCCAGCAGCTTAGGACCAGGGTCCGAAGCTTTCTTT
CASSLGPGSEAFF
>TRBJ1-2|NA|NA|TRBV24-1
TGTGCCACCAGTGATTTAGGGGCTGGCTACACCTTC
CATSDLGAGYTF
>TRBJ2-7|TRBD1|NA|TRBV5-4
TGTGCCAGCAGCGGGACCACCGGGACAGGAGACGAGCAGTACTTC
CASSGTTGTGDEQYF
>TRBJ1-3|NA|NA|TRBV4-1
TGCGCCAGCAGTCCGTCGAGAGGGCCTGGAAACACCATATATTTT
CASSPSRGPGNTIYF
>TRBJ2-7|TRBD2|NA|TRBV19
TGTGCCGCCGGAGCGGGAGGGGGCTCCTACGAGCAGTACTTC
CAAGAGGGSYEQYF
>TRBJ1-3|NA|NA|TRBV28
TGTGCCAGCAGTTCGGGGGGCTCGAGCTCTGGAAACACCATATATTTT
CASSSGGSSSGNTIYF
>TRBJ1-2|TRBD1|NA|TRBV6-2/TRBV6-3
TGTGCCAGCAGTCCGACAGGGTCTTATGGCTACACCTTC
CASSPTGSYGYTF
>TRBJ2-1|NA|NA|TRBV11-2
TGTGCCAGCAGCCTTAGCTACAATGAGCAGTTCTTC
CASSLSYNEQFF
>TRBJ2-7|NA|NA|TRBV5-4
TGTGCCAGCAGCTTGGGTTGGAGGAGATACGAGCAGTACTTC
CASSLGWRRYEQYF
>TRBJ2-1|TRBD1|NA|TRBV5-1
TGCGCCAGCAGCTTGGGAGGGACAGGGGTGGGCAATGAGCAGTTCTTC
CASSLGGTGVGNEQFF
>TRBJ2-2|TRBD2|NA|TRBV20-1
TGCAGTGCTAGTGCCCTAGCGGGAGCTCTAACCGGGGAGCTGTTTTTT
CSASALAGALTGELFF
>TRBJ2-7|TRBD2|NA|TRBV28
TGTGCCAGCAGTTTGTCCCGGGACCTCGAACTAGCGAACGAGCAGTACTTC
CASSLSRDLELANEQYF
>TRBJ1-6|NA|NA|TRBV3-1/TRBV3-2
TGTGCCAGCAGCCAAGACTCCAGGCGGGATTCACCCCTCCACTTT
CASSQDSRRDSPLHF
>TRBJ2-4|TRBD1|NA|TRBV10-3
TGTGCCATCGCGGTGGTTCGGACAGGGGGTTACATTCAGTACTTC
CAIAVVRTGGYIQYF
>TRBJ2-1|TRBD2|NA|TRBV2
TGTGCCAGCAGTGTTCAAGCGGGAGGTTACAATGAGCAGTTCTTC
CASSVQAGGYNEQFF
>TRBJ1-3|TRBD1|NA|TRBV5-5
TGTGCCAGCAGCTTGCTGATTGCGGGACAGGGAGCCGGAAACACCATATATTTT
CASSLLIAGQGAGNTIYF
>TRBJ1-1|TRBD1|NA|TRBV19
TGTGCCAGTAGCAGACAGGGTGGGAGCACTGAAGCTTTCTTT
CASSRQGGSTEAFF
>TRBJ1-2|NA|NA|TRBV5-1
TGCGCCAGCACTTCAGGAACTAACTATGGCTACACCTTC
CASTSGTNYGYTF
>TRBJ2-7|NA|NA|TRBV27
TGTGCCAGCAGTTCCGGTTTAGGGGACGAGCAGTACTTC
CASSSGLGDEQYF
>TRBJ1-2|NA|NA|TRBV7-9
TGTGCCAGCAGCGAGGTGGAGGGTGGTGGCTACACCTTC
CASSEVEGGGYTF
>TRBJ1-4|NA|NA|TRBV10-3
TGTGCCATCAGTGCCGGGGCAGGGGCAAATGAAAAACTGTTTTTT
CAISAGAGANEKLFF
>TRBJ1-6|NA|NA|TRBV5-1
TGCGCCAGCAGCTTGGGACCTACAGGAAATTCACCCCTCCACTTT
CASSLGPTGNSPLHF
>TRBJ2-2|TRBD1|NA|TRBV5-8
TGTGCCAGCAGCTCCGGACAGGGCACCGGGGAGCTGTTTTTT
CASSSGQGTGELFF
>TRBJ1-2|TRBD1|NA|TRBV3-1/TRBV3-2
TGTGCCAGCAGCCAATGGGACAGACTTAACTATGGCTACACCTTC
CASSQWDRLNYGYTF
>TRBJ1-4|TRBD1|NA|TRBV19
TGTGCCAGTAGTCCCCGGACAGGGGGCGCTGAAAAACTGTTTTTT
CASSPRTGGAEKLFF
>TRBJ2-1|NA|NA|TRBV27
TGTGCCACCCTTCCTAGCCTCTCCTACAATGAGCAGTTCTTC
CATLPSLSYNEQFF
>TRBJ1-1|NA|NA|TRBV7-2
TGTGCCAGCAGCTTAGGGGGGGTGCCGGAAGCTTTCTTT
CASSLGGVPEAFF
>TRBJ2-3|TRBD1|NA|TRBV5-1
TGCGCCAGCAGCTCCCCCCCCTCCCACATGCGGGACAGGAATACAGATACGCAGTATTTT
CASSSPPSHMRDRNTDTQYF
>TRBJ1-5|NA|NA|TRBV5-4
TGTGCCAGCAGCTTGGATCAGGGGTCAGCTCAGCCCCAGCATTTT
CASSLDQGSAQPQHF